The 19 T cell receptor beta chains presented below share a single source sample, sequenced in a study of blood T cell repertoires in COVID-19. TCRdb's table, derived via immunoSEQ multiplex PCR, lists solely in-frame clones and lacks some. The repertoire consists of some 200,000 clones, with about 85% occurring once and the leading ten covering under 25%. The specimen sequenced was peripheral blood. The source is a man in his 60s with active or convalescent COVID-19.

The rearrangement uses TRBV15 and TRBJ2-3; 8 bases fit TRBD1. V shed 0 bases and J 4 bases; nucleotides not matched to a gene: 0. The CDR3 loop spans 14 amino acids. Germline assignment: CDR1 LNHNV and CDR2 YYDKDF (reference sequence). CDR3 in amino acids: CATSRETGADTQYF. The CDR3 DNA reads TGTGCCACCAGCAGAGAGACAGGGGCAGATACGCAGTATTTT.

This rearrangement joins TRBV7-6 to TRBJ2-3; TRBD1 agrees at 10 bases. Germline V gene data show CDR1 as SGHVS and CDR2 as FNYEAQ. Germline trimming cut 1 base from V and 3 bases from J; bases unmatched to any gene: 13. The CDR3 extends over 19 amino acids. CDR3 DNA sequence: TGTGCCAGCAGCTTAGGGACAGGGGGGAGATTAGATGCAACAGATACGCAGTATTTT. It translates to CASSLGTGGRLDATDTQYF.

The chain carries TRBV5-1 and TRBJ1-6, with 10 bases lining up with TRBD1. The J segment lost 4 bases and the V segment lost 5 bases, leaving 9 bases of the junction unmatched. The germline CDR1 and CDR2 sequences are SGHRS and YFSETQ. CDR3 length equals 17 residues. The CDR3 coding sequence is TGCGCCAGCAGTTCCGGGACAGGGGATCCGTATAATTCACCCCTCCACTTT. Protein product: CASSSGTGDPYNSPLHF.

The chain joins TRBV6-5 to TRBJ1-4, with D unclear. CDR3 length: 13 residues. V was trimmed by 8 bases and J by 3 bases, leaving 10 bases between them. The germline CDR1 and CDR2 sequences are MNHEY and SVGAGI. CDR3 amino acids: CASARYSNEKLFF. CDR3 DNA sequence: TGTGCCAGCGCACGATACTCTAATGAAAAACTGTTTTTT.

The chain has TRBV2 and TRBJ2-2; 8 nucleotides align to TRBD2. The CDR3 totals 17 residues. V lost 6 bases and J lost 7; bases outside the gene matches: 16. The germline V gene encodes CDR1 SNHLY and CDR2 FYNNEI. CDR3 DNA sequence: TGTGCCAGCAGGGGGACCGGGGGGGACCTTCTTGGCGGGGAGCTGTTTTTT. It specifies CASRGTGGDLLGGELFF.

This clone was picked up one time. V gene TRBV2 combines with J gene TRBJ1-1; 12 bases are shared with TRBD1. Germline CDR1 and CDR2: SNHLY and FYNNEI. The CDR3 is 20 residues long. J gave up 1 base and V 2 bases, and 14 bases lay outside the gene matches. CDR3 nucleotides: TGTGCCAGCAGTGAAAAGATGGGGACAGGGGGCCTTTTCAGGAACACTGAAGCTTTCTTT. Translation: CASSEKMGTGGLFRNTEAFF.

The V and J genes are TRBV19 and TRBJ2-7, with D possibly being TRBD1 (5 bases). Germline values: CDR1 LNHDA, CDR2 SQIVND (reference sequence). The CDR3 is 14 residues long. V was pared by 4 bases and J by 6 bases, with 16 bases between. Here the CDR3 reads CASSRLTVGAEQYF. In DNA form, the CDR3 reads TGTGCCAGTAGTAGGCTGACAGTAGGAGCCGAGCAGTACTTC.

V is TRBV2 and J is TRBJ2-2; a weak D match, TRBD1 (5 bases). CDR3 length: 13 residues. Germline values: CDR1 SNHLY, CDR2 FYNNEI. V lost 6 bases to trimming and J lost 4 bases, with 9 bases between them. DNA of the CDR3: TGTGCCAGCAGGGGGCACGTCACCGGGGAGCTGTTTTTT. Amino acid sequence: CASRGHVTGELFF.

This chain's CDR3 is CASSEYEGAAVNEQFF. For the CDR3, the DNA is TGTGCCAGCAGTGAATATGAGGGGGCAGCTGTCAATGAGCAGTTCTTC. V is TRBV25-1 and J is TRBJ2-1, with 7 nucleotides matching TRBD1. V lost 0 bases to trimming and J lost 6 bases; unmatched junction nucleotides: 8. CDR3 length: 16 amino acids. CDR1 is MGHDK and CDR2 is SYGVNS in the germline V gene.

The chain couples TRBV12-5 to TRBJ1-5; 9 nucleotides match TRBD1. Germline lookup yields CDR1 LGHNT and CDR2 FRNRAP. There are 16 residues in the CDR3. Trimming took 0 bases from V and 5 from J; bases not matched to a gene: 5. CDR3 region: CASGLVRGQGDQPQHF. CDR3 bases: TGTGCTAGTGGTTTGGTACGGGGACAGGGCGATCAGCCCCAGCATTTT. Using reference TRBV12-5 and TRBJ1-5 for the parts outside the CDR3, the full variable domain is DARVTQTPRHKVTEMGQEVTMRCQPILGHNTVFWYRQTMMQGLELLAYFRNRAPLDDSGMPKDRFSAEMPDATLATLKIQPSEPRDSAVYFCASGLVRGQGDQPQHFGDGTRLSIL.

This clone was found once. The chain carries TRBV6-5 and TRBJ1-1, with TRBD1 as a possible D gene (6 bases). The CDR3 consists of 13 residues. Trimming removed 0 bases at V and 8 bases at J, with 10 bases between. Germline CDR1 is MNHEY and CDR2 is SVGAGI. The CDR3 bases are TGTGCCAGCAGTTACTCGCCGGGGGGCGAAGCTTTCTTT. It translates to CASSYSPGGEAFF.

The J gene is TRBJ1-2, the V gene TRBV7-9, with 9 positions matching TRBD1. The CDR3 sequence is 17 residues long. V trimming: 1 base; J trimming: 3 bases; junction bases outside the gene matches: 9. CDR1 and CDR2 (germline): SEHNR, FQNEAQ (reference sequence). The CDR3 coding sequence is TGTGCCAGCAGCTTAGTGGTGGACAGGGGCATGGACTATGGCTACACCTTC. Translation gives CASSLVVDRGMDYGYTF.

The gene calls are TRBV29-1 and TRBJ2-5; 9 bases are a match to TRBD2. Per germline, CDR1 SQVTM and CDR2 ANQGSEA. The CDR3 covers 14 residues. Trimming cost V 7 bases and J 5 bases; bases outside gene matches: 11. The chain's CDR3 is CSARAGGNKETQYF. The CDR3 nucleotides read TGCAGCGCCCGGGCGGGGGGGAATAAGGAGACCCAGTACTTC.

The sample holds one count of this clone. The chain carries TRBV5-6 and TRBJ1-4; TRBD1 might be the D (6 bases). The CDR3 length is 15 residues. The V end was cut by 1 base, the J end by 8 bases, with 15 bases between. Germline CDR1 and CDR2: SGHDT and YYEEEE. Here the CDR3 DNA reads TGTGCCAGCAGCTTGAATACAGGGTCTTTAGAAAAACTGTTTTTT. This codes for CASSLNTGSLEKLFF.

The V call is TRBV7-9, the J call TRBJ1-2, with D perhaps TRBD1 (6 bases). Germline V gene lookup returns CDR1 SEHNR and CDR2 FQNEAQ (reference sequence). Trimming removed 5 bases at V and 4 bases at J, with 11 bases between. This CDR3 comprises 13 residues. The CDR3 DNA reads as TGTGCCAGCAGCCGACAGGAATTCTATGGCTACACCTTC. Translation gives CASSRQEFYGYTF.

The count of this clone is one. The V and J genes are TRBV30 and TRBJ1-4, with TRBD1 as a possible D gene (6 bases). CDR1 and CDR2 from the germline V gene are GTSNPN and SVGIG (reference sequence). Deletions cut 2 bases from V and 6 bases from J, with 13 bases between. This CDR3 region has 14 residues. The CDR3 here is CAWSPLGAYEKLFF. The CDR3 DNA follows: TGTGCCTGGAGTCCCCTGGGGGCGTATGAAAAACTGTTTTTT.

The rearrangement joins TRBV7-9 to TRBJ1-2; 8 bases line up with TRBD1. Germline CDR1 and CDR2: SEHNR and FQNEAQ (reference sequence). The V gene end was trimmed by 5 bases and the J gene end by 0 bases; junction bases not matched to a gene: 14. The CDR3 spans 18 residues. The CDR3, as DNA: TGTGCCAGCAGCCGAGGTTCAGGGGGCGGTCGAGCTAACTATGGCTACACCTTC. Translation: CASSRGSGGGRANYGYTF.

The chain combines TRBV19 with TRBJ1-1, with D possibly being TRBD1 (5 bases). CDR1 is LNHDA and CDR2 is SQIVND in the germline V gene (reference sequence). CDR3 length: 12 residues. Between the trimmed V and J ends, which lost 0 bases and 10 bases, there was a span of 9 bases. The DNA for the CDR3 is TGTGCCAGTAGTATAGAGGGCAGGGCAGCTTTCTTT. It is translated as CASSIEGRAAFF.

The J gene is TRBJ1-2, the V gene TRBV19; perhaps TRBD1 as D (6 bases). From germline, CDR1 is LNHDA and CDR2 SQIVND (reference sequence). V lost 4 bases to trimming and J lost 8 bases, with 14 bases between them. The CDR3 loop spans 13 amino acids. CDR3 protein: CASSTIDRRGYTF. The CDR3 region has the DNA TGTGCCAGTAGTACAATCGACAGGAGAGGCTACACCTTC.